This paragraph covers one T cell receptor beta chain sequence. Whole blood that had not been fractionated was the source of extracted total RNA. This sample was taken from a study of human T cells and chemical hapten exposure. At the level of the study: Small pooled library volume differences chiefly drove per-sample TCR yield variation.

Individual cDNA molecules in this library carried unique molecular identifiers. In TCRdb, the 5' RACE reads were re-called with MiXCR into one record per CDR3 protein. The sample records about 120,000 distinct CDR3 sequences, around 20% being singletons. The germline V and J ends were trimmed by 3 bases and 3 bases, with 9 bases remaining between them. The CDR3 consists of 14 residues. Germline CDR1 is LNHDA and CDR2 is SQIVND (reference sequence). The chain is built from TRBV19 and TRBJ1-5; D unclear. The sequence derives from a human donor in good health. CDR3 loop: CASSIGHPNQPQHF. The CDR3 DNA sequence: TGTGCCAGTAGTATCGGTCACCCCAATCAGCCCCAGCATTTT.